This is a list of T cell receptor beta chains from one sample in a study of T cell repertoires in cytomegalovirus infection. A single record per CDR3 protein comes from TCRdb applying MiXCR to the reads. The sample includes 200,000 to 300,000 distinct CDR3 sequences, over 8% of them seen just once. The sample taken for sequencing was PBMCs. These TCRs come from a human donor in good health (CMV status not recorded). Some clones in this sample may be carry-over from other donors' samples. CDR3s include the opening cysteine and the closing phenylalanine or tryptophan. Each record gives: CDR3 DNA, CDR3 protein, J gene, clone size, V gene, D gene. D genes are given only for firm matches. Only some rows state a clone size, as once, few, many or a class for expanded clones.

DNA: TGTGCCAGCAGATGGGACAGGGAGGGATCACCCCTCCACTTT; CDR3: CASRWDREGSPLHF; J: TRBJ1-6; size: few; V: TRBV27; D: TRBD1
DNA: TGTGCCAGCAGCTACAACGGCCTAGCGGGAGAGACCCAGTACTTC; CDR3: CASSYNGLAGETQYF; J: TRBJ2-5; size: many; V: TRBV7-3; D: TRBD2
DNA: TGTGCCAGCAGTCAAGGACGGGGGAACACTGAAGCTTTCTTT; CDR3: CASSQGRGNTEAFF; J: TRBJ1-1; size: many; V: TRBV7-2; D: -
DNA: TGTGCCAGCAGTCCCTCCGGGACTAGCGTCCAAGAGACCCAGTACTTC; CDR3: CASSPSGTSVQETQYF; J: TRBJ2-5; size: many; V: TRBV7-9; D: TRBD2
DNA: TGCAGTGCTATCACCGGGACAACCGCTCCCGAGCAGTACTTC; CDR3: CSAITGTTAPEQYF; J: TRBJ2-7; size: -; V: TRBV20-1; D: -
DNA: TGTGCCAGCAGCACAGGACGGGCTCGGCCCCAGCATTTT; CDR3: CASSTGRARPQHF; J: TRBJ1-5; size: many; V: TRBV7-8; D: -
DNA: TGTGCCAGCAGCTTAACGTCGGCAGTTACGGGAGAGCAGTACTTC; CDR3: CASSLTSAVTGEQYF; J: TRBJ2-7; size: many; V: TRBV7-3; D: -
DNA: TGTGCCAGCAGACAGGGTTCAACTAATGAAAAACTGTTTTTT; CDR3: CASRQGSTNEKLFF; J: TRBJ1-4; size: many; V: TRBV7-2; D: -
DNA: TGTGCCAGCAGCGCGCAGGCCAGCAGCACAGATACGCAGTATTTT; CDR3: CASSAQASSTDTQYF; J: TRBJ2-3; size: many; V: TRBV7-2; D: -
DNA: TGTGCCAGCAACAACGGCCGGGCGGGGAGGAATGAGCAGTTCTTC; CDR3: CASNNGRAGRNEQFF; J: TRBJ2-1; size: -; V: TRBV28; D: -
DNA: TGTGCCAGCAGCTTAAATCGGCGGGCGTGGCGGACGAACACTGAAGCTTTCTTT; CDR3: CASSLNRRAWRTNTEAFF; J: TRBJ1-1; size: few; V: TRBV7-2; D: -
DNA: TGTGCCAGCAAGGGGACAGGGAACAATCAGCCCCAGCATTTT; CDR3: CASKGTGNNQPQHF; J: TRBJ1-5; size: many; V: TRBV28; D: TRBD1
DNA: TGTGCCAGCAGCTTAGTGGGTGAAGCGGAATACGAGCAGTACTTC; CDR3: CASSLVGEAEYEQYF; J: TRBJ2-7; size: many; V: TRBV7-2; D: -
DNA: TGCAGTGCAGGACGTCCCGGGACAGGGGGAGTGACGGGCCATTCACCCCTCCACTTT; CDR3: CSAGRPGTGGVTGHSPLHF; J: TRBJ1-6; size: many; V: TRBV20-1; D: TRBD1
DNA: TGTGCCAGCAGCTTGGTAGGTGACGAGCAGTACTTC; CDR3: CASSLVGDEQYF; J: TRBJ2-7; size: many; V: TRBV5-6; D: -
DNA: TGTGCCAGTAGTATAGAAGGGACCCGCCGAGCTTTCTTT; CDR3: CASSIEGTRRAFF; J: TRBJ1-1; size: few; V: TRBV19; D: -
DNA: TGTGCCAGCAGCCCGGGGACTAGCGGGAGGTTATTAGATACGCAGTATTTT; CDR3: CASSPGTSGRLLDTQYF; J: TRBJ2-3; size: many; V: TRBV7-2; D: TRBD2
DNA: TGTGCCAGCAGCATACACCCAACGGACGAAAAACTGTTTTTT; CDR3: CASSIHPTDEKLFF; J: TRBJ1-4; size: many; V: TRBV5-3; D: -
DNA: TGTGCCAGCAGTTCACCAGGGGGAGGAGAAAAACTGTTTTTT; CDR3: CASSSPGGGEKLFF; J: TRBJ1-4; size: many; V: TRBV28; D: TRBD1
DNA: TGCAGTGCTAGGGGGGGGGGGACAGGCAATGAGCAGTTCTTC; CDR3: CSARGGGTGNEQFF; J: TRBJ2-1; size: -; V: TRBV20-1; D: -
DNA: TGTGCCAGCAGTTTAGTTGGAGGGAACTATGGCTACACCTTC; CDR3: CASSLVGGNYGYTF; J: TRBJ1-2; size: -; V: TRBV28; D: -
DNA: TGTGCCAGCACCCGGAACCCGGTTGGTGGGGGTATGACAGATACGCAGTATTTT; CDR3: CASTRNPVGGGMTDTQYF; J: TRBJ2-3; size: many; V: TRBV11-1; D: -
DNA: TGTGCCAGTAGCCTCCTACCGGGACAGGGTTCTGACACCATATATTTT; CDR3: CASSLLPGQGSDTIYF; J: TRBJ1-3; size: few; V: TRBV19; D: TRBD1
DNA: TGTGCCAGCAGCAATAGCGGGGGGGCTGGGGAGCTGTTTTTT; CDR3: CASSNSGGAGELFF; J: TRBJ2-2; size: few; V: TRBV11-3; D: TRBD2
DNA: TGCAGTGCTAACTATGGCTACACCTTC; CDR3: CSANYGYTF; J: TRBJ1-2; size: -; V: TRBV20-1; D: -
DNA: TGTGCCAGCAGTTACATGGATACGCAGTATTTT; CDR3: CASSYMDTQYF; J: TRBJ2-3; size: many; V: TRBV6-5; D: -
DNA: TGTGCCAGCGGAGACGCCGGGCGAAATCAGCCCCAGCATTTT; CDR3: CASGDAGRNQPQHF; J: TRBJ1-5; size: many; V: TRBV6-2/TRBV6-3; D: -
DNA: TGTGCCAGCAGCTCCGACAGGGACTATGGCTACACCTTC; CDR3: CASSSDRDYGYTF; J: TRBJ1-2; size: many; V: TRBV7-2; D: TRBD1
DNA: TGTGCCAGCAGCCAAAATTCGGCTAGCGGGAGTGTGGAGACCCAGTACTTC; CDR3: CASSQNSASGSVETQYF; J: TRBJ2-5; size: many; V: TRBV7-2; D: TRBD2
DNA: TGCAGTGCTAGAGATCGTCAGGGGGGGAAGCCTGAAGCTTTCTTT; CDR3: CSARDRQGGKPEAFF; J: TRBJ1-1; size: many; V: TRBV20-1; D: TRBD1
DNA: TGCAGTGCTAGCGCCGGGACAGGGAGGGACACTGAAGCTTTCTTT; CDR3: CSASAGTGRDTEAFF; J: TRBJ1-1; size: many; V: TRBV20-1; D: TRBD1
DNA: TGTGCCAGCTCCGTACGACAGGGGGCAAACACTGAAGCTTTCTTT; CDR3: CASSVRQGANTEAFF; J: TRBJ1-1; size: -; V: TRBV18; D: TRBD1
DNA: TGCAGTGCTAGCGGACAGGGGGCAGTAAGGACGGCCAAAAACATTCAGTACTTC; CDR3: CSASGQGAVRTAKNIQYF; J: TRBJ2-4; size: -; V: TRBV20-1; D: TRBD1
DNA: TGTGCCAGCATGGGAAGAGAGACCAAAAACATTCAGTACTTC; CDR3: CASMGRETKNIQYF; J: TRBJ2-4; size: -; V: TRBV6-6; D: -
DNA: TGTGCCAGCAGTTACTCACAGGGCAGCTACGAGCAGTACTTC; CDR3: CASSYSQGSYEQYF; J: TRBJ2-7; size: -; V: TRBV6-5; D: -
DNA: TGTGCCAGCAGCTCCACCACAGGGGAGAATCAGCCCCAGCATTTT; CDR3: CASSSTTGENQPQHF; J: TRBJ1-5; size: many; V: TRBV7-2; D: TRBD1
DNA: TGTGCCAGCAGCACGGGACTAGCGGGGGGACAAACAGATACGCAGTATTTT; CDR3: CASSTGLAGGQTDTQYF; J: TRBJ2-3; size: many; V: TRBV7-6; D: TRBD2
DNA: TGTGCCAGCAGCTTAGTGGCTCAAGAGACCCAGTACTTC; CDR3: CASSLVAQETQYF; J: TRBJ2-5; size: medium-sized; V: TRBV7-2; D: -
DNA: TGTGCCAGCTCACCGCCCGGGACAGGGAATGACGAGCAGTACTTC; CDR3: CASSPPGTGNDEQYF; J: TRBJ2-7; size: -; V: TRBV18; D: TRBD1
DNA: TGTGCCAGCAGCTTAGGAGCGGCGGGGCTCCCCCAAGAGACCCAGTACTTC; CDR3: CASSLGAAGLPQETQYF; J: TRBJ2-5; size: few; V: TRBV7-7; D: -
DNA: TGTGCCAGTAGTCCACGGGGTCAGCTAAGCTCCTACGAGCAGTACTTC; CDR3: CASSPRGQLSSYEQYF; J: TRBJ2-7; size: -; V: TRBV19; D: -
DNA: TGTGCCAGCAGCTTAGGCGGGGTCTTGTCCACCTACGAGCAGTACTTC; CDR3: CASSLGGVLSTYEQYF; J: TRBJ2-7; size: many; V: TRBV7-6; D: -
DNA: TGTGCCAGCTCACCACCGGGCCGCCCAATGAACACTGAAGCTTTCTTT; CDR3: CASSPPGRPMNTEAFF; J: TRBJ1-1; size: many; V: TRBV18; D: -
DNA: TGTGCCAGCAGCTCCGGACAGGGCTCACCAGCCTTGAACACTGAAGCTTTCTTT; CDR3: CASSSGQGSPALNTEAFF; J: TRBJ1-1; size: many; V: TRBV7-2; D: TRBD1
DNA: TGTGCCAGCTCACAGGGCCGGGACAAAGGCGGCGAAAAACTGTTTTTT; CDR3: CASSQGRDKGGEKLFF; J: TRBJ1-4; size: -; V: TRBV18; D: -
DNA: TGTGCCAGCAGCACGGGACTATACAATGAGCAGTTCTTC; CDR3: CASSTGLYNEQFF; J: TRBJ2-1; size: many; V: TRBV7-3; D: TRBD2
DNA: TGTGCCAGCAGCTTAGGCGGGGGGTCTGGCTACACCTTC; CDR3: CASSLGGGSGYTF; J: TRBJ1-2; size: many; V: TRBV7-2; D: -
DNA: TGTGCCAGCAGCTCAGACAGGGTGGACACAGATACGCAGTATTTT; CDR3: CASSSDRVDTDTQYF; J: TRBJ2-3; size: many; V: TRBV7-2; D: TRBD1
DNA: TGTGCCAGCAAAAAGCGGGGGGGCTACGAGCAGTACTTC; CDR3: CASKKRGGYEQYF; J: TRBJ2-7; size: -; V: TRBV7-2; D: TRBD2